This TCR beta chain was recovered during a study of T cell responses to AZD1222 COVID-19 vaccine. Assay used: immunoSEQ multiplex PCR; TCRdb lists only in-frame clones, some missing. The sample carries 150,000 to 200,000 clones, around 93% recorded once. Sequenced material: peripheral blood, taken on day 0 of AZD1222 vaccination. The TCR comes from an adult in good health.

The chain's CDR3 is CAWLRRGLDTEAFF. The CDR3 region has the DNA TGTGCCTGGTTAAGACGGGGGTTGGACACTGAAGCTTTCTTT. The chain recombines TRBV30 with TRBJ1-1, with a tentative D call TRBD1 (5 bases). V was shortened by 5 bases and J by 3 bases, with 16 bases between the two germline ends. Germline CDR1 is GTSNPN and CDR2 is SVGIG (reference sequence). This CDR3 contains 14 residues.